Listed below are T cell receptor beta chains from one sample, sequenced in a study of T cells in Graves' hyperthyroidism and ophthalmopathy. TCRdb re-derived calls from the multiplex PCR reads in MiXCR, one entry per CDR3 protein. The sample holds under 750,000 distinct CDR3 sequences; under 20% are singletons and the top ten take about a sixth. Sequenced input: blood. These receptors originate from a woman aged 45 to 65 with Graves' hyperthyroidism that later progressed to Graves' ophthalmopathy. Both conserved end residues are part of each CDR3. Each record gives: CDR3 protein, V gene.

cdr3_aa: CSAAPDSWGGNQPQHF
v_call: TRBV20-1

cdr3_aa: CASSLPRSRDWGPDTQYF
v_call: TRBV5-1

cdr3_aa: CASSRLTGELFF
v_call: TRBV27

cdr3_aa: CAIRDTQNTEAFF
v_call: TRBV10-3

cdr3_aa: CASSLGTDPEAFF
v_call: TRBV12-3/TRBV12-4

cdr3_aa: CASSQGPRGTDTQYF
v_call: TRBV4-1

cdr3_aa: CASSIGGLGTGELFF
v_call: TRBV19

cdr3_aa: CASSPLTRTSGGELFF
v_call: TRBV19

cdr3_aa: CASSQMGTQPQHF
v_call: TRBV4-1

cdr3_aa: CASRGTLGGTDTQYF
v_call: TRBV6-1

cdr3_aa: CAIGQRTGELFF
v_call: TRBV19

cdr3_aa: CASSKPWETQYF
v_call: TRBV11-2

cdr3_aa: CASSSNGSPYNSPLHF
v_call: TRBV19

cdr3_aa: CAGSLRGGRQATEAFF
v_call: TRBV5-1

cdr3_aa: CASSFERGGYNEQFF
v_call: TRBV11-2

cdr3_aa: CASSYGGASGYTF
v_call: TRBV6-9

cdr3_aa: CASSPLGQYEQYF
v_call: TRBV18

cdr3_aa: CASSLQGDSKNIQYF
v_call: TRBV7-9

cdr3_aa: CASSTPGTVNTGELFF
v_call: TRBV19

cdr3_aa: CATSDTAGTGNNEQFF
v_call: TRBV24-1

cdr3_aa: CASSIGLAGPYNEQFF
v_call: TRBV6-1

cdr3_aa: CSARDSASGGYEQFF
v_call: TRBV20-1

cdr3_aa: CASSAQGRSPEAFF
v_call: TRBV7-9

cdr3_aa: CASSGGGRGIREGYTF
v_call: TRBV5-1

cdr3_aa: CASSRDRVQETQYF
v_call: TRBV7-8

cdr3_aa: CASSELAGGAVQETQYF
v_call: TRBV6-1